Listed here are 22 T cell receptor beta chains from one sample, sequenced in a study of T-cell memory formation after mild COVID-19. TCRdb independently ran MiXCR on the 5' RACE reads; one entry per CDR3 protein. Of around 250,000 distinct CDR3 sequences listed, around 17% are singletons. The sequenced material came from PBMCs or a T cell subset sorted from them (not recorded which). The receptors here all came from a man younger than 35 who had mild COVID-19 (a few samples of this study predate the infection). Cell type and time point are not known.

This clonotype was seen a handful of times. The chain is built from TRBV20-1 and TRBJ2-3; 7 bases agree with TRBD2. J lost 6 bases, V lost 1 base, and 16 bases had no gene match. The CDR3 contains 17 residues. Germline assignment: CDR1 DFQATT and CDR2 SNEGSKA (reference sequence). CDR3 in amino acids: CSARVFGGGDKGDTQYF. CDR3 nucleotide sequence: TGCAGTGCTAGAGTTTTTGGCGGGGGAGACAAAGGCGATACGCAGTATTTT.

The chain links TRBV5-1 to TRBJ1-1, with D hard to call. Trimming removed 0 bases at V and 7 bases at J, with 10 bases between. The V gene's germline CDR1 is SGHRS and CDR2 YFSETQ. CDR3 length: 13 amino acids. The CDR3 is CASSLGAQDEAFF. The CDR3 DNA sequence: TGCGCCAGCAGCTTGGGGGCGCAAGATGAAGCTTTCTTT.

This clonotype was observed a handful of times. The chain carries TRBV20-1 and TRBJ1-3; D gene ambiguous. This CDR3 region has 14 residues. Germline V gene lookup returns CDR1 DFQATT and CDR2 SNEGSKA (reference sequence). The V gene lost 0 bases and the J gene lost 2 bases, with 8 bases spanning the gap. The chain's CDR3 is CSARDPKAGNTIYF. CDR3 nucleotide sequence: TGCAGTGCTAGAGATCCCAAGGCTGGAAACACCATATATTTT.

This clonotype was found many times. This chain connects TRBV5-1 to TRBJ2-1; 8 positions agree with TRBD2. After removal of 1 base from V and 10 bases from J, the junction contained 7 bases not matched to a gene. CDR3 length: 14 amino acids. Germline V CDR1 and CDR2: SGHRS, YFSETQ. CDR3 bases: TGCGCCAGCAGCTTGATTAGCGGGGAGTACGAGCAGTTCTTC. This gives the protein CASSLISGEYEQFF.

This clonotype was counted a few times. J is TRBJ2-7 and V is TRBV6-2 or TRBV6-3; TRBD2 might be the D (6 bases). V was cut by 6 bases and J by 1 base, with 13 bases left in between. The CDR3 has 14 residues. Germline V lookup: CDR1 MNHEY, CDR2 SVGEGT. CDR3 residues: CASSPLGGSYEQYF. The CDR3 DNA follows: TGTGCCAGCAGCCCTTTGGGGGGATCCTACGAGCAGTACTTC.

This clonotype was seen a few times. The chain employs TRBV13 and TRBJ2-7; 8 bases line up with TRBD1. The germline V gene encodes CDR1 PRHDT and CDR2 FYEKMQ (reference sequence). The length of the CDR3 is 14 residues. The ends lost 6 bases at V and 2 bases at J; junction bases unmatched: 6. The CDR3, as DNA: TGTGCCAGCAGTCTCGACAGGGGTCCCTACGAGCAGTACTTC. This encodes CASSLDRGPYEQYF.

This clonotype has a count of ten or more. This rearrangement joins TRBV10-3 to TRBJ2-6, with unresolved D. The V gene lost 8 bases and the J gene lost 3 bases, with 8 bases spanning the gap. CDR1 and CDR2 (germline): ENHRY, SYGVKD. There are 13 residues in the CDR3. The CDR3: CAIEQVGANVLTF. CDR3 nucleotides: TGTGCCATCGAGCAGGTTGGGGCCAACGTCCTGACTTTC.

In this sample, this clonotype turned up many times. V gene TRBV5-1 combines with J gene TRBJ1-5, with D perhaps TRBD1 (6 bases). Germline V gene sequence: CDR1 SGHRS, CDR2 YFSETQ. The CDR3 spans 14 residues. Trimming took 2 bases from V and 6 from J, leaving 12 bases between them. CDR3 region: CASSFTGLGQPQHF. Written as DNA, the CDR3 is TGCGCCAGCAGCTTCACAGGGCTTGGTCAGCCCCAGCATTTT.

A few counts support this clonotype. The chain joins TRBV5-1 to TRBJ2-7; weak D call: TRBD2 (6 bases). This CDR3 has 15 amino acids. The germline CDR1 and CDR2 sequences are SGHRS and YFSETQ. V was clipped by 1 base and J by 1 base, with 12 bases between them. CDR3 nucleotides: TGCGCCAGCAGCTTGAACGGGGGACCGTCCTACGAGCAGTACGTC. Its translation: CASSLNGGPSYEQYV.

The chain uses TRBV3-1 and TRBJ1-1, with TRBD1 matching 8 bases. The CDR3 is made up of 13 amino acids. From germline, CDR1 is LGHDT and CDR2 YNNKEL (reference sequence). The J segment lost 11 bases and the V segment lost 0 bases, leaving 5 bases of the junction unmatched. The DNA of the CDR3 is TGTGCCAGCAGCCAAGAGTCGGACAGGGAGGCTTTCTTT. It is translated as CASSQESDREAFF.

The chain joins TRBV20-1 to TRBJ2-5; D gene unclear. This CDR3 has 14 amino acids. The germline V gene has CDR1 DFQATT and CDR2 SNEGSKA (reference sequence). V gave up 0 bases and J gave up 5 bases, with 13 bases separating them. CDR3 residues: CSARDGALWETQYF. DNA for the CDR3: TGCAGTGCTAGAGATGGAGCATTGTGGGAGACCCAGTACTTC.

This clonotype has a handful of counts. The chain has TRBV11-2 and TRBJ1-2; D is ambiguous. The CDR3 sequence is 13 residues long. V was shortened by 4 bases and J by 5 bases, with 11 bases between the two germline ends. Germline V gives CDR1 SGHAT, CDR2 FQNNGV. The CDR3 protein is CASSSGEGYGYTF. For the CDR3, the DNA is TGTGCCAGCAGCTCGGGTGAAGGGTATGGCTACACCTTC.

This clonotype has only a few counts. This chain joins TRBV9 and TRBJ1-1, with D hard to call. Germline V gives CDR1 SGDLS, CDR2 YYNGEE. The V end lost 0 bases, the J end lost 4 bases, and 10 bases lay between the germline ends. This CDR3 is 14 amino acids long. CDR3 sequence (DNA): TGTGCCAGCAGCGTAGATGGGCTGGGCACTGAAGCTTTCTTT. Encoded protein: CASSVDGLGTEAFF.

The V call is TRBV5-1, the J call TRBJ1-6; perhaps TRBD1 as D (5 bases). With 0 bases removed from V and 10 bases from J, the gap between germline ends came to 14 bases. This CDR3 region has 15 residues. Germline V lookup: CDR1 SGHRS, CDR2 YFSETQ. The CDR3 DNA follows: TGCGCCAGCAGCTTGGATCCAGGGCAAGGCTCACCCCTCCACTTT. The encoded protein is CASSLDPGQGSPLHF.

This clonotype was counted many times. The CDR3: CASSLGEHYGYTF. The CDR3 nucleotides are TGCGCCAGCAGCTTAGGGGAACACTATGGCTACACCTTC. The genes are TRBV5-1 and TRBJ1-2, with D possibly being TRBD1 (5 bases). This CDR3 is 13 amino acids long. V lost 2 bases and J lost 3, with 8 bases in between. CDR1 and CDR2 from the germline V gene are SGHRS and YFSETQ.

The chain links TRBV11-2 to TRBJ1-1; D remains ambiguous. Germline lookup yields CDR1 SGHAT and CDR2 FQNNGV. This CDR3 has 12 amino acids. The V gene lost 0 bases and the J gene lost 7 bases, with 6 bases spanning the gap. For the CDR3, the DNA is TGTGCCAGCAGCTTAGATCGGAATGAAGCTTTCTTT. This gives the protein CASSLDRNEAFF.

The rearrangement joins TRBV12-3 or TRBV12-4 to TRBJ1-2, with TRBD1 matching 8 bases. The CDR3 totals 15 residues. V shed 3 bases and J 7 bases; nucleotides not matched to a gene: 10. The CDR3 DNA reads as TGTGCCAGCAGTTTCTCCGGACAGGGTGATTCTGGCTACACCTTC. This translates into CASSFSGQGDSGYTF.

In this sample, this clonotype turned up a few times. V and J are TRBV6-6 and TRBJ1-4; a weak D match, TRBD1 (5 bases). The V end was cut by 4 bases, the J end by 12 bases, with 12 bases between. The CDR3 length is 12 residues. Germline V gives CDR1 MNHNY, CDR2 SVGAGI (reference sequence). The CDR3 region has the DNA TGTGCCAGCAGTTCCGGCCGGGACGAACTGTTTTTT. Amino acid sequence: CASSSGRDELFF.

This clonotype occurred a few times. The V and J genes are TRBV10-3 and TRBJ2-7, with 8 nucleotides matching TRBD2. Germline V gene sequence: CDR1 ENHRY, CDR2 SYGVKD. The CDR3 is 13 amino acids. V lost 8 bases to trimming and J lost 2 bases; unmatched junction nucleotides: 5. The CDR3 here is CAIDSGVAYEQYF. CDR3 bases: TGTGCCATCGATAGCGGGGTGGCCTACGAGCAGTACTTC.

The V and J genes are TRBV4-3 and TRBJ2-3; TRBD2 agrees at 14 bases. CDR3 length equals 17 residues. Germline CDR1 LGHNA, CDR2 YSLEER. J was trimmed by 2 bases and V by 2 bases; bases with no gene match: 3. In DNA, the CDR3 is TGCGCCAGCAGCCAATGGGGACTAGCGGGGGACACAGATACGCAGTATTTT. Translation: CASSQWGLAGDTDTQYF.

The rearrangement joins TRBV2 to TRBJ2-5; 9 bases agree with TRBD1. CDR1 and CDR2 from the germline V gene are SNHLY and FYNNEI. V was pared by 8 bases and J by 8 bases, with 9 bases of the junction left unmatched. This CDR3 spans 13 amino acids. The CDR3 sequence is CASGDREGDTQYF. Written as DNA, the CDR3 is TGTGCCAGCGGGGACAGGGAGGGCGATACCCAGTACTTC.

This clonotype was counted between two and nine times. V gene TRBV4-1 combines with J gene TRBJ1-2; a possible D gene is TRBD1 (6 bases). CDR1 and CDR2 from the germline V gene are MGHRA and YSYEKL. The CDR3 has 15 amino acids. V dropped 0 bases and J dropped 8 bases, with 16 bases sitting between them. DNA of the CDR3: TGCGCCAGCAGCCAAGATCCGACAGGAAACGGCGGCTACACCTTC. Its protein is CASSQDPTGNGGYTF.